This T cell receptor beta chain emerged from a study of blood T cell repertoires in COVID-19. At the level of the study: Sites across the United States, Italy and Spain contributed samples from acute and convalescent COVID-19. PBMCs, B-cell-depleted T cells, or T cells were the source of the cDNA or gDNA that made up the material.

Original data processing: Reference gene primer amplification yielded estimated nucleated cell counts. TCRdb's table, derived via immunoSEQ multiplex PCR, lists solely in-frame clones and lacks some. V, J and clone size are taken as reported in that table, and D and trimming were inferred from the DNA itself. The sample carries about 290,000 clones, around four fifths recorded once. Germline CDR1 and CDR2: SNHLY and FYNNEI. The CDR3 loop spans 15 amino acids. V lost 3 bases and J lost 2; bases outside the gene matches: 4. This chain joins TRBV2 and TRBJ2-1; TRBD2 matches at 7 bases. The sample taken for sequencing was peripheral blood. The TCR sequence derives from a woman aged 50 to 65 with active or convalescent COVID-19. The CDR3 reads CASSEGLTTYNEQFF. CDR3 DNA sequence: TGTGCCAGCAGTGAGGGACTAACCACCTACAATGAGCAGTTCTTC.